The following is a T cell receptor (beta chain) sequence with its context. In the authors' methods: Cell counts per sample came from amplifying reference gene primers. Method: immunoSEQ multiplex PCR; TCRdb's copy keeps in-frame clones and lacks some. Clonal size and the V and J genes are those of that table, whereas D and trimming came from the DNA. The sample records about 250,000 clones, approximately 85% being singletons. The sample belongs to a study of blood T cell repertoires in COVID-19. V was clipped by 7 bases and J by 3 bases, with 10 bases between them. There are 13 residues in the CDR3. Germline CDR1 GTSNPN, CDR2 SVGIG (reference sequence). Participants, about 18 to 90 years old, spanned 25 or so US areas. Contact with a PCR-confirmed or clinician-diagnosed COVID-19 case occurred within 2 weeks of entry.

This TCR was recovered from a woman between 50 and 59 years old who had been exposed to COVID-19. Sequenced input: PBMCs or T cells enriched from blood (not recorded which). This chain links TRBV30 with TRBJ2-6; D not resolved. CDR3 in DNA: TGTGCCTCACAGCTGGATGGGGCCAACGTCCTGACTTTC. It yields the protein CASQLDGANVLTF.